This T cell receptor beta chain was sequenced in a study of T cells in Graves' hyperthyroidism and ophthalmopathy. The CDR3 loop spans 15 amino acids. Germline CDR1 and CDR2: MNHEY and SVGAGI. V lost 1 base, J lost 0 bases, and 2 bases stayed unmatched. There were TCR beta CDR3 regions amplified from RNA transcripts. When the TCR CDR3 underwent first-round RT-PCR, the HTBI primer set was used. Using its own MiXCR run on the multiplex PCR reads, TCRdb lists one record per CDR3 protein. Of about 250,000 distinct CDR3 sequences listed, roughly a quarter were seen once; the top ten hold roughly 40%. Study-level results: By a 13 V-J model, ophthalmopathy was set apart from stable hyperthyroidism.

This clonotype was seen repeatedly, ten times or more. Its antigen is as yet unknown. This receptor was identified in a woman aged 40 to 55 with Graves' ophthalmopathy. Sequenced material: blood. V and J are TRBV6-5 and TRBJ2-7, with 8 bases identical to TRBD2. In DNA, the CDR3 is TGTGCCAGCAGTTACTACAGCGGGAGCTCCTACGAGCAGTACTTC. It codes for CASSYYSGSSYEQYF.